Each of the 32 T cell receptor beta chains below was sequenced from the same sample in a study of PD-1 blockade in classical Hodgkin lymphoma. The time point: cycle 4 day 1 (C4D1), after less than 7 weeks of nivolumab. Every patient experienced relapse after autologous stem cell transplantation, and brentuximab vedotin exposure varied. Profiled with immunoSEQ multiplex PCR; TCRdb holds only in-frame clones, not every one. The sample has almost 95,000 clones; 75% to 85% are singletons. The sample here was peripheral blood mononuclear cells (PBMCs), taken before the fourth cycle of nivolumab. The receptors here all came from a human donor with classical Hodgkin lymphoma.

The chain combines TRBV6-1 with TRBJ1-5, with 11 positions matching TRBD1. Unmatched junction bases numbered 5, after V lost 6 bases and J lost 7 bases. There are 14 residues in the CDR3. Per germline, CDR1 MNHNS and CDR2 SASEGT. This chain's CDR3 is CASRRTGGEQPQHF. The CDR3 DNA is TGTGCCAGCAGGAGGACAGGGGGCGAACAGCCCCAGCATTTT.

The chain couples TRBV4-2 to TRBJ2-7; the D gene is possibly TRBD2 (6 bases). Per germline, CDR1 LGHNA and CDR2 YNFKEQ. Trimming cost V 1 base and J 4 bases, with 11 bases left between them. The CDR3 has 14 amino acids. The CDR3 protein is CASSQVSGQYEQYF. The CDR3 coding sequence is TGTGCCAGCAGCCAAGTTAGCGGTCAATACGAGCAGTACTTC.

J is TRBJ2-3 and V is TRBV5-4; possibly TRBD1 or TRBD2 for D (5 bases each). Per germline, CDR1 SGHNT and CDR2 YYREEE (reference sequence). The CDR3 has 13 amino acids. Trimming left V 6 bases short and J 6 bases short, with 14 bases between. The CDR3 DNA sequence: TGTGCCAGCAACCCGGTAGGGACGGATACGCAGTATTTT. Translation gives CASNPVGTDTQYF.

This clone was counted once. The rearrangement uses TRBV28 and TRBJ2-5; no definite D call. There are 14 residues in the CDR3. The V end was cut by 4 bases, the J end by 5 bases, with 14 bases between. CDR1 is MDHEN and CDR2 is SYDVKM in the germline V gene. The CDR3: CASSWPLGSETQYF. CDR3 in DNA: TGTGCCAGCAGTTGGCCCCTGGGCTCGGAGACCCAGTACTTC.

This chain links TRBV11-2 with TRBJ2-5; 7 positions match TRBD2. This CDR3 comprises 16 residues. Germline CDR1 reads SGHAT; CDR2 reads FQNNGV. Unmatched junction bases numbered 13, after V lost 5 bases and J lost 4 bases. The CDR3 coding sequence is TGTGCCAGCAGCCCTAGCGGCACCCTCCGGGCAGAGACCCAGTACTTC. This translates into CASSPSGTLRAETQYF.

DNA of the CDR3: TGTGCCAGCAGCCAAAAAACAGCGTACAATGAGCAGTTCTTC. This sequence encodes CASSQKTAYNEQFF. The rearrangement joins TRBV11-3 to TRBJ2-1; D is uncertain. The CDR3 is 14 amino acids. With 5 bases removed from V and 4 bases from J, the gap between germline ends came to 12 bases. Per the germline V gene, CDR1 is SGHNT and CDR2 is YENEEA. The entire variable domain, with the rest obtained from reference TRBV11-3 and TRBJ2-1, is as follows: EAGVVQSPRYKIIEKKQPVAFWCNPISGHNTLYWYLQNLGQGPELLIRYENEEAVDDSQLPKDRFSAERLKGVDSTLKIQPAELGDSAVYLCASSQKTAYNEQFFGPGTRLTVL.

DNA for the CDR3: TGTGCCATCAGTGCGGGGGGCGGGAGTGAAAAACTGTTTTTT. Translating gives CAISAGGGSEKLFF. The chain has TRBV10-3 and TRBJ1-4; D is possibly TRBD1 (6 bases). Per the germline V gene, CDR1 is ENHRY and CDR2 is SYGVKD. Trimming took 4 bases from V and 7 from J, leaving 13 bases between them. This CDR3 has 14 amino acids.

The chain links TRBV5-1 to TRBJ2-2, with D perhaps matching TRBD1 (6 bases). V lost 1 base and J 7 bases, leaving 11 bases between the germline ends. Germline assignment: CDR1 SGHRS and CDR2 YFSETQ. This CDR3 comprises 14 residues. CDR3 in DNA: TGCGCCAGCAGCTTGTTGGGGGCTGGCGGGGAGCTGTTTTTT. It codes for CASSLLGAGGELFF.

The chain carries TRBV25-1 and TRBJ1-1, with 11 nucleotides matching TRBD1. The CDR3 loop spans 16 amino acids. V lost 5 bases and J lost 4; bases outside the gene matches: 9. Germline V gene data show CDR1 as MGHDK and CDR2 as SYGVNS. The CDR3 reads CASSSLGGQGGTEAFF. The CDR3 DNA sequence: TGTGCCAGCAGTTCTCTAGGGGGACAGGGGGGCACTGAAGCTTTCTTT.

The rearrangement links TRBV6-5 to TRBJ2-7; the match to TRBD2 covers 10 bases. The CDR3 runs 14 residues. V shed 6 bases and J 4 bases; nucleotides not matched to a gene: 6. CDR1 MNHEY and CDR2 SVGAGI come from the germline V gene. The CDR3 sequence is CASRTTSGAYEQYF. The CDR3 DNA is TGTGCCAGCAGGACCACTAGCGGGGCTTACGAGCAGTACTTC.

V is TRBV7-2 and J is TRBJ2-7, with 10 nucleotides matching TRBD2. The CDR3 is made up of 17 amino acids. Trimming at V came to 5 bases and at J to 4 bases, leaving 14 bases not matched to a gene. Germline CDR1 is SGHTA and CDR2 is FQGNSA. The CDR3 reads CASSQRPGGAGGYEQYF. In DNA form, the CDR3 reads TGTGCCAGCAGCCAACGACCCGGGGGAGCGGGGGGGTACGAGCAGTACTTC.

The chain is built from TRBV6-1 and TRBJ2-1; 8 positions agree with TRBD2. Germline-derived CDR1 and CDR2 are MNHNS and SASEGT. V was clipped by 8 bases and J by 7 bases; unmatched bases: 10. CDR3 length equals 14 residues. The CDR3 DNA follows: TGTGCCAGCTCGCACCGGGAGGGTTCAAATGAGCAGTTCTTC. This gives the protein CASSHREGSNEQFF.

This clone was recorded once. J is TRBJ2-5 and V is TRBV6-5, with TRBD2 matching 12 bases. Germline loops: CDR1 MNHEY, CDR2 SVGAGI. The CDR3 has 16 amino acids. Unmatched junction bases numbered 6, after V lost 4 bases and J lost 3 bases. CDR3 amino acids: CASSFGLAGSEETQYF. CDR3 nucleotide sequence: TGTGCCAGCAGTTTCGGACTAGCGGGATCCGAAGAGACCCAGTACTTC.

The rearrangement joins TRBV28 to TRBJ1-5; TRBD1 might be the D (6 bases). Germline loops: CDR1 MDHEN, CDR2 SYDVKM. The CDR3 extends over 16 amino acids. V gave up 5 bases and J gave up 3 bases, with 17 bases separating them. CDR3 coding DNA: TGTGCCAGCAGTCAACTCCAGACAGGACTCAATCAGCCCCAGCATTTT. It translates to CASSQLQTGLNQPQHF.

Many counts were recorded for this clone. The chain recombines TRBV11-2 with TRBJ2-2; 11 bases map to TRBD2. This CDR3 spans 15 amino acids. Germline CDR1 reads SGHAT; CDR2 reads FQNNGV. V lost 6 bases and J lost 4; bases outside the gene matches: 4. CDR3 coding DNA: TGTGCCAGCAGGGCAGGACTAGCGGGCACCGGGGAGCTGTTTTTT. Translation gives CASRAGLAGTGELFF.

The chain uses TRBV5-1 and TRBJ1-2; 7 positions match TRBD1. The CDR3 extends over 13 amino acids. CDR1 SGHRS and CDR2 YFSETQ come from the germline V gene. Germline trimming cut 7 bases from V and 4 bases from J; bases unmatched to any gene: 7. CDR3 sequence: CASGQEPRYGYTF. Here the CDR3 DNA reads TGCGCCAGCGGACAGGAGCCCCGCTATGGCTACACCTTC. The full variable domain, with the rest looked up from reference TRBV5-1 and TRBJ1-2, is KAGVTQTPRYLIKTRGQQVTLSCSPISGHRSVSWYQQTPGQGLQFLFEYFSETQRNKGNFPGRFSGRQFSNSRSEMNVSTLELGDSALYLCASGQEPRYGYTFGSGTRLTVV.

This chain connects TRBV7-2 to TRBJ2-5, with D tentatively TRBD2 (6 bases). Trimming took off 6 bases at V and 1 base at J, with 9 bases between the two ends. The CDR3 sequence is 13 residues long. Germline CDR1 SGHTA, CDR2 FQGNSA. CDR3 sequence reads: CASSLGLQETQYF. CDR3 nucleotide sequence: TGTGCCAGCAGTTTGGGACTCCAAGAGACCCAGTACTTC.

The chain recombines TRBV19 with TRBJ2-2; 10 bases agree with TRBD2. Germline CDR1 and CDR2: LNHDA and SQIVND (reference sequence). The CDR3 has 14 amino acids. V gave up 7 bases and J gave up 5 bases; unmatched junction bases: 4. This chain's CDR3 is CASTPGLATGELFF. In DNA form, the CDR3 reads TGTGCCAGTACCCCGGGACTAGCGACCGGGGAGCTGTTTTTT.

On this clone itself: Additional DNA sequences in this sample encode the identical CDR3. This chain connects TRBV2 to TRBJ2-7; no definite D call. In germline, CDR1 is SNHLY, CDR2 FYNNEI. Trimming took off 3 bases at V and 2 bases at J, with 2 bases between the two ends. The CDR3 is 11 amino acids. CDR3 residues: CASSDPYEQYF. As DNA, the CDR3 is TGTGCCAGCAGTGATCCCTACGAGCAGTACTTC.

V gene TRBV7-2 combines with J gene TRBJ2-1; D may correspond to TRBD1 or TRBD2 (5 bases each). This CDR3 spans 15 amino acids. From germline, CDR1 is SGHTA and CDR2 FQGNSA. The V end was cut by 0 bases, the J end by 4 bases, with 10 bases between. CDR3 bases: TGTGCCAGCAGCTTAGCACGGGGCCTTTACAATGAGCAGTTCTTC. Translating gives CASSLARGLYNEQFF. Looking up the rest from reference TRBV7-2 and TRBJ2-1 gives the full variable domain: GAGVSQSPSNKVTEKGKDVELRCDPISGHTALYWYRQSLGQGLEFLIYFQGNSAPDKSGLPSDRFSAERTGGSVSTLTIQRTQQEDSAVYLCASSLARGLYNEQFFGPGTRLTVL.

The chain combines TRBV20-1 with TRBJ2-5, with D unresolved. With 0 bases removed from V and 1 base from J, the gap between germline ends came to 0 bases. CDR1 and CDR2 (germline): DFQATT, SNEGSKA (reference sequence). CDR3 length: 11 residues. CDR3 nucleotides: TGCAGTGCTAGAGACCAAGAGACCCAGTACTTC. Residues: CSARDQETQYF.

CDR3 coding DNA: TGTGCCAGCACCGGGAACAGGGCTGGGGCCAACGTCCTGACTTTC. Translation: CASTGNRAGANVLTF. V usage is TRBV2 and J usage is TRBJ2-6, with TRBD1 as a possible D gene (6 bases). Trimming took 7 bases from V and 2 from J, leaving 12 bases between them. The CDR3 covers 15 residues. The germline V gene has CDR1 SNHLY and CDR2 FYNNEI.

CDR3 bases: TGTGCCAGCAGTCTAGGGGCAGTTACCGGGGAGCTGTTTTTT. Translating gives CASSLGAVTGELFF. This sequence joins TRBV6-5 and TRBJ2-2; D is perhaps TRBD1 (5 bases). V was pared by 5 bases and J by 5 bases, with 12 bases between. Germline V lookup: CDR1 MNHEY, CDR2 SVGAGI. This CDR3 has 14 residues.

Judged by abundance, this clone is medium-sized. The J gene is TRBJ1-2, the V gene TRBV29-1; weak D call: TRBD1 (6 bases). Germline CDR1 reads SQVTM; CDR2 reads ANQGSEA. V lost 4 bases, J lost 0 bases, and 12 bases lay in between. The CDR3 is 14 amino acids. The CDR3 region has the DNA TGCAGCGTTGCTTCGGGACAAGCTAACTATGGCTACACCTTC. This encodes CSVASGQANYGYTF. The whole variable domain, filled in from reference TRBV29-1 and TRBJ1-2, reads SAVISQKPSRDICQRGTSLTIQCQVDSQVTMMFWYRQQPGQSLTLIATANQGSEATYESGFVIDKFPISRPNLTFSTLTVSNMSPEDSSIYLCSVASGQANYGYTFGSGTRLTVV.

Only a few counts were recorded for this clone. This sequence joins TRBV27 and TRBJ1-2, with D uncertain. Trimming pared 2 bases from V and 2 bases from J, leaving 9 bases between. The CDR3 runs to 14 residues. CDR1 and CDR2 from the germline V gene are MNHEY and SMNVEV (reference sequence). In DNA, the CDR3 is TGTGCCAGCAGTTTACACGGCCCAAACTATGGCTACACCTTC. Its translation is CASSLHGPNYGYTF.

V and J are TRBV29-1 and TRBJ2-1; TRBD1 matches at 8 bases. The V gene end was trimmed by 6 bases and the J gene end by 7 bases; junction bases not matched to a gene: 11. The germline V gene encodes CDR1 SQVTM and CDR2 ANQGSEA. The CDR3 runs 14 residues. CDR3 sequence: CSVKTGAQWNEQFF. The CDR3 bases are TGCAGCGTCAAGACAGGGGCCCAGTGGAATGAGCAGTTCTTC.

Here the CDR3 reads CASSLAGTSGYNEQFF. The CDR3 region has the DNA TGCGCCAGCAGCTTGGCCGGGACTAGCGGATACAATGAGCAGTTCTTC. The chain has TRBV5-1 and TRBJ2-1; 11 bases match TRBD2. Germline loops: CDR1 SGHRS, CDR2 YFSETQ. The CDR3 has 16 amino acids. The ends lost 0 bases at V and 4 bases at J; junction bases unmatched: 3. The whole variable domain, filled in from reference TRBV5-1 and TRBJ2-1, reads KAGVTQTPRYLIKTRGQQVTLSCSPISGHRSVSWYQQTPGQGLQFLFEYFSETQRNKGNFPGRFSGRQFSNSRSEMNVSTLELGDSALYLCASSLAGTSGYNEQFFGPGTRLTVL.

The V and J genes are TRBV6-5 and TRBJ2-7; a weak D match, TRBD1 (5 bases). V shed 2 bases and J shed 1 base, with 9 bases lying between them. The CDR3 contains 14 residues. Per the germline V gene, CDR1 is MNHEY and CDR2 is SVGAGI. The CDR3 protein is CASSYKTDSYEQYF. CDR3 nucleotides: TGTGCCAGCAGTTACAAGACAGATTCCTACGAGCAGTACTTC.

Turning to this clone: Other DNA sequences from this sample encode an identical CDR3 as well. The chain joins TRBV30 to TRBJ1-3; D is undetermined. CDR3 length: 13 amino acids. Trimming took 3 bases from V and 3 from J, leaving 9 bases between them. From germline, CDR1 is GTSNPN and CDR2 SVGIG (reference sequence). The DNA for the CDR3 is TGTGCCTGGAGATCGGCGGGTGGAAACACCATATATTTT. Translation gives CAWRSAGGNTIYF.

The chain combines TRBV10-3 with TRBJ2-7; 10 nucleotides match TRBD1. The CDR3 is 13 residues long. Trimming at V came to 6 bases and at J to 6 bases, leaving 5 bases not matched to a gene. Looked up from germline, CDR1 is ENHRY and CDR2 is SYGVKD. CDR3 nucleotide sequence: TGTGCCATCAGCGGGACAGGGGAAGCCGAGCAGTACTTC. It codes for CAISGTGEAEQYF.

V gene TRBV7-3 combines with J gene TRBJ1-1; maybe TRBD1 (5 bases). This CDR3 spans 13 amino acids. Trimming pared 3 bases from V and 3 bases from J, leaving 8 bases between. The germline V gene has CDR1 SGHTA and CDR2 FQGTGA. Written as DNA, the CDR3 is TGTGCCAGCAGCTTTCAGGGTGACACTGAAGCTTTCTTT. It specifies CASSFQGDTEAFF. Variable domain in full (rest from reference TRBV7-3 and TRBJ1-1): GAGVSQTPSNKVTEKGKYVELRCDPISGHTALYWYRQSLGQGPEFLIYFQGTGAADDSGLPNDRFFAVRPEGSVSTLKIQRTERGDSAVYLCASSFQGDTEAFFGQGTRLTVV.

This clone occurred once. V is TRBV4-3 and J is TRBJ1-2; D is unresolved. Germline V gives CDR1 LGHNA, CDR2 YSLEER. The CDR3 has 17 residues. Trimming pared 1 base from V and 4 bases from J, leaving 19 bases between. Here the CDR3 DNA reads TGCGCCAGCAGCCAAGGAAGGCGGTCCCGAGGGCCCTATGGCTACACCTTC. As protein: CASSQGRRSRGPYGYTF.